The sequence of this TCR beta chain was determined in a study of regulatory T cells in long-lasting Graves disease. This clonotype was picked up a small number of times. Its cognate antigen is unknown. A far larger clone is only one base removed, so a read error is likely. Whole-study findings and limits: Repertoires from persistent disease leaned toward TRBV28, TRBJ1-2 and TRBJ2-5.

In germline, CDR1 is SGHVS, CDR2 FNYEAQ. This CDR3 is 16 amino acids long. Library construction for TCR beta used iRepertoire HTBI primers and Arm-PCR of CDR3 regions. One entry per CDR3 protein results from TCRdb running MiXCR on the multiplex PCR reads. The table lists hundreds of thousands of distinct CDR3 sequences, over 15% of them singletons. The time point here: newly diagnosed GD, antithyroid drugs for less than 3 months. Following extraction of RNA from PBMCs, that RNA was used to make the TCR library. The data also belong to a second study, concerning T cells in Graves' hyperthyroidism and ophthalmopathy.

The chain combines TRBV7-6 with TRBJ2-3, with 10 bases matching TRBD2. The material was peripheral blood mononuclear cells (PBMCs), obtained at new diagnosis, from a patient treated with antithyroid drugs. This clonotype was sampled from a man aged 35 to 55 with Graves disease. The CDR3 nucleotides are TGTGCCAGCAGCTCCATCTTTAGCGGGGGGAGGAATGAGCAGTCCTTC. Translating gives CASSSIFSGGRNEQSF.